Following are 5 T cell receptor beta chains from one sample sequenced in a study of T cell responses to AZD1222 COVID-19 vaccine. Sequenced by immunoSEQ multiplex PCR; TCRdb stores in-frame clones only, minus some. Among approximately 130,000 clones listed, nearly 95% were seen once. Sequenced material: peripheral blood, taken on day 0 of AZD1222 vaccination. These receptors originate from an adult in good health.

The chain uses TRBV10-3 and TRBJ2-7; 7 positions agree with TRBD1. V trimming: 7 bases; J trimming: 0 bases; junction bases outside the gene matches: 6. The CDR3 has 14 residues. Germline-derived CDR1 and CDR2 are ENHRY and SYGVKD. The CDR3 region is CAIKKDRSSYEQYF. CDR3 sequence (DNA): TGTGCCATCAAGAAGGACAGGAGCTCCTACGAGCAGTACTTC.

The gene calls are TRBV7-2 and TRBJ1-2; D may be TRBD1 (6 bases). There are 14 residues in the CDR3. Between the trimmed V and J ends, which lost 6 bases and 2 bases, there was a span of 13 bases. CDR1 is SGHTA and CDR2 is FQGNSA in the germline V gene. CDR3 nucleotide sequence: TGTGCCAGCAGGGGGGGGGCGAGAAACTATGGCTACACCTTC. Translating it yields CASRGGARNYGYTF. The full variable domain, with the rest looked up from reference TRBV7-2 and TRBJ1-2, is GAGVSQSPSNKVTEKGKDVELRCDPISGHTALYWYRQSLGQGLEFLIYFQGNSAPDKSGLPSDRFSAERTGGSVSTLTIQRTQQEDSAVYLCASRGGARNYGYTFGSGTRLTVV.

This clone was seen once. The DNA for the CDR3 is TGTGCCAGCACCGACAGGGGGAACACTGAAGCTTTCTTT. Amino acids: CASTDRGNTEAFF. This chain joins TRBV12-3 or TRBV12-4 and TRBJ1-1; 8 nucleotides align to TRBD1. V lost 7 bases and J lost 1; bases outside the gene matches: 2. This CDR3 spans 13 amino acids.

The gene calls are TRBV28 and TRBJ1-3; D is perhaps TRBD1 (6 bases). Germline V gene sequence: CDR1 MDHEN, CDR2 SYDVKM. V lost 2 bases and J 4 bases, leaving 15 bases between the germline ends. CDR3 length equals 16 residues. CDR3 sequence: CASSLIGGAGGNTIYF. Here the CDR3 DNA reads TGTGCCAGCAGTTTAATTGGGGGCGCGGGGGGAAACACCATATATTTT.

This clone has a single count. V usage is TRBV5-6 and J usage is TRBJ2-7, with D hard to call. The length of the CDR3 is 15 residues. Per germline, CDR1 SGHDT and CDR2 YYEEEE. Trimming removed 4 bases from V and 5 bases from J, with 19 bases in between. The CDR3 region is CASSPRPRWKDEQYF. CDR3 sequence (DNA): TGTGCCAGCAGCCCCCGACCCAGGTGGAAGGACGAGCAGTACTTC.